The 4 T cell receptor beta chains presented below share a single source sample, sequenced in a study of blood T cell repertoires in COVID-19 (dated by TCRdb to 2019 to 2021). Library construction relied on the immunoSEQ multiplex PCR assay. TCRdb limited this immuneACCESS table to in-frame rearrangements with V and J called. A share of clones is missing; checked studies link under half to unresolved V genes, and the rest is unexplained. A total of some 87,000 clones appear in this sample, 81% of them only once. The ten top clones hold around an eighth of the sample. Sequenced input: peripheral blood. The receptor source for this set is a human donor in a cohort sampled during active COVID-19.

This chain connects TRBV6-1 to TRBJ1-2, with 7 bases lining up with TRBD1. The CDR3 extends over 15 amino acids. Germline V gene lookup returns CDR1 MNHNS and CDR2 SASEGT. Unmatched junction bases numbered 4, after V lost 2 bases and J lost 1 base. CDR3 sequence: CASSEPTGLNYGYTF. In DNA form, the CDR3 reads TGTGCCAGCAGTGAACCGACAGGGCTTAACTATGGCTACACCTTC.

The table lists this clone with a count of one. V usage is TRBV5-1 and J usage is TRBJ2-2; 8 nucleotides agree with TRBD1. Germline lookup yields CDR1 SGHRS and CDR2 YFSETQ. This CDR3 has 15 residues. Trimming removed 4 bases from V and 1 base from J; junction bases left unmatched: 3. CDR3 region: CASSPGTGNTGELFF. For the CDR3, the DNA is TGCGCCAGCAGCCCCGGGACAGGGAACACCGGGGAGCTGTTTTTT. Variable domain in full (rest from reference TRBV5-1 and TRBJ2-2): KAGVTQTPRYLIKTRGQQVTLSCSPISGHRSVSWYQQTPGQGLQFLFEYFSETQRNKGNFPGRFSGRQFSNSRSEMNVSTLELGDSALYLCASSPGTGNTGELFFGEGSRLTVL.

This clone was found once. The chain carries TRBV28 and TRBJ2-2, with 7 bases fitting TRBD2. The germline CDR1 and CDR2 sequences are MDHEN and SYDVKM. V was pared by 6 bases and J by 4 bases, with 5 bases of the junction left unmatched. This CDR3 region has 14 residues. CDR3 DNA: TGTGCCAGCAGGGAGGGACTACCCACCGGGGAGCTGTTTTTT. This codes for CASREGLPTGELFF.

The chain carries TRBV5-4 and TRBJ2-3, with 11 bases identical to TRBD2. Germline CDR1 reads SGHNT; CDR2 reads YYREEE (reference sequence). The junction had 1 base not matched to a gene; V was cut back by 3 bases and J by 1 base. CDR3 length equals 15 residues. CDR3 coding DNA: TGTGCCAGCAGCTCGACTAGCGGGGGCACAGATACGCAGTATTTT. The encoded protein is CASSSTSGGTDTQYF.